Reported below is one T cell receptor beta chain. The sample comes from a study of blood T cell repertoires in COVID-19. For the study at large: Samples taken during acute and convalescent COVID-19 were collected in the United States, Italy and Spain.

The authors' processing: Estimates of nucleated cell counts were drawn from the amplification of reference gene primers. Profiled with immunoSEQ multiplex PCR; TCRdb holds only in-frame clones, not every one. V, J and clone size are taken as reported in that table, and D and trimming were inferred from the DNA itself. Of about 410,000 clones in the sample, around 92% were seen once. Participants were aged roughly 18 to 90 years, lived in some 23 US areas, and enrolled virtually. Researchers sorted participants into cohorts using their self-reported clinical history. This CDR3 spans 22 amino acids. Deletions cut 4 bases from V and 0 bases from J, with 36 bases between. Germline V gene data show CDR1 as SQVTM and CDR2 as ANQGSEA.

The V and J genes are TRBV29-1 and TRBJ2-5; D perhaps matches TRBD1 (6 bases). The source is a woman aged 25 to 39 who had recovered from COVID-19. Sequences were obtained from PBMCs or T cells enriched from blood (not recorded which). The CDR3 region has the DNA TGCAGCGTTGGGGGCGCCGGGATAAAGGAAGGACAGCCGACTAAGTACCAAGAGACCCAGTACTTC. The encoded protein is CSVGGAGIKEGQPTKYQETQYF.